This T cell receptor beta chain was sequenced in a study of cytomegalovirus exposure and HLA in healthy donors (TCRdb year 2017). For context, the study as a whole: An earlier analysis of about 530 of the donors reported under 300 Gb of sequence data and 117 million unique TCR beta sequences obtained from about 180 million T cells. An early release that covered some 640 HLA-typed donors contained around 300 gigabases of sequencing data and tens of millions of unique TCR sequences. The genetic ancestry cluster associated with self-reported Caucasian donors included about four fifths of the 398 genotyped donors. The study aimed to test whether signatures of past pathogen exposure could be identified by cataloging public T cell receptors. The study profiled the T cell repertoires of 666 subjects by immunosequencing and related them to cytomegalovirus serostatus. In addition to the first cohort of around 670 subjects, a separate validation cohort of around 110 different subjects was used. The study combined high-throughput TCR immunosequencing, statistical association of individual TCRs with disease status, and machine learning to predict cytomegalovirus infection status. In a later analysis, previously published TCR beta repertoires from 550 to 750 donors were re-analyzed and high-resolution HLA genotyping was added so that TCR occurrence patterns could be studied. The later analysis used no new phenotypic data to find candidate immune exposures, relying instead on TCR beta sequences and their occurrence across donors. An earlier analysis of around 640 of the donors used high-throughput TCR beta sequencing to judge whether each TCR beta V gene segment behaved as functional or pseudogenic. Donor age, sex, ethnicity and CMV serostatus were compiled together with the repertoire data. In a later genetic analysis, genome-wide SNP genotypes for 398 of the 666 donors were used, and that subset was treated as a discovery cohort. All discovery cohort repertoires had been generated on a single sequencing platform. Both class I and class II loci were covered by HLA typing, at four-digit resolution. The number of donors typed differed by locus, with about 620-630 for A, B, C, DRB1 and DQB1, around 500 for DQA1, 600 to 610 for DPA1, and some 470 for DPB1. Roughly five DR-DQ haplotypes were treated as single units for association and clustering because of strong linkage in the cohort. Across 398 genotyped donors of the cohort, an average of roughly 230,000 unique TCR beta nucleotide sequences per donor were sequenced, and roughly 17% of those sequences were non-productive. Findings and caveats that apply to the study as a whole: The only immune exposure information available for the cohort was CMV serostatus. A further reported finding was that TCR beta sequences accurately predicted the HLA-A and HLA-B alleles for most subjects in the first cohort. When HLA alleles, especially DR and DQ, strongly co-occurred, TCR associations were difficult to assign to individual alleles. The study listed approximately 150 TCR beta chains as associated with cytomegalovirus. An earlier analysis of around 500 of the donors showed that most TCR beta V segments appeared in productive rearrangements either about 90% or about 30% of the time, which broadly matched IMGT annotations. In a later analysis, most CMV-associated TCR beta chains were found to appear HLA-restricted, with HLA associations seemingly driven largely by CMV exposure. In a later analysis, around 17,000 TCR beta sequences were associated with specific HLA alleles at a false discovery rate of 0.05. A cluster of highly shared sequence variants was judged likely to be a technical artifact of the sequencing pipeline. The earlier analysis of about 600 of the donors excluded 15 to 20 rarely observed V segments, including chromosome 9 orphons, because counts were too low. In a later analysis, the rate of TCR association differed among HLA loci, with DRB1 alleles having the most associated TCRs and HLA-C alleles having the fewest. In both the original and validation cohorts, the classifier was reported to diagnose cytomegalovirus status with high specificity and sensitivity. A later analysis reported that several top co-occurrence clusters appeared linked to parvovirus B19, influenza, CMV and Epstein-Barr virus. Most TCR sequences were observed very rarely across donors, whereas some public TCRs were present in many individuals. V-gene and J-gene trimming of TCR beta chains was associated with a missense DCLRE1C variant in a later genetic analysis, and the association was replicated in an independent cohort. A few of the identified cytomegalovirus-associated TCR beta chains were confirmed in vitro to be specific for cytomegalovirus antigens. Because HLA typing was unavailable for some donors at each locus, only the typed subset was used in association tests. The authors suggested that the approach could potentially be extended to other disease states and immunological phenotypes. Only TCR beta chains were sequenced in this cohort, and the absence of alpha or paired-chain data limited detectable features. In a later analysis, HLA-associated TCR beta chains showed more clonal expansion and lower generation probabilities than non-associated chains that were equally common. Some IMGT-functional V segments, including TRBV6-2 and TRBV6-3, could not be told apart with the 87-base-pair reads, so those segments were excluded. Presence/absence analyses assumed roughly uniform sequencing depth across donors, an assumption that may not hold. A later genetic analysis reported fewer N-insertions in productive TCRs among donors in an Asian-associated ancestry cluster than the roughly 700-donor mean. Correlated functional status among segregating V segments might be attributable to linkage disequilibrium, but an unknown experimental factor could not be ruled out.

The cohort was made up of approximately 670 healthy bone marrow donors. Cohort members were all nominally healthy when sampled, although unrecorded immune exposures were likely present. The donor was CMV seropositive and was included in the group of some 290 seropositive cohort members. A peripheral blood sample was collected from each donor, and TCR beta sequencing was performed on peripheral blood mononuclear cells. Genomic DNA extraction from the blood cell samples was performed with the Qiagen DNeasy Blood Extraction Kit. The protocol used for the library was the immunoSEQ multiplex PCR assay. For the multiplex PCR, a mixture combining 60 forward primers for TCR Vbeta segments and 13 reverse primers for TCR Jbeta segments was used. Amplification of the CDR3 region of rearranged TCR beta genes was performed with a multiplex PCR assay on genomic DNA. The Illumina HiSeq System was used to sequence the amplified TCR beta libraries as 87-base-pair reads. The study's own analysis went as follows. A later analysis counted 65 million to 90 million unique TCR beta chains across the 666 repertoires, and approximately 11 million of these chains were shared by at least two donors. Raw reads were error-corrected and collapsed into unique sequences by a nearest-neighbor algorithm in which closely related sequences were merged to remove PCR and sequencing errors. To assign V, D and J gene segments, CDR3 sequences were aligned to IMGT reference sequences. For a sequence to be retained, a match of at least six nucleotides was required to both a V gene segment and a J gene segment. A rearrangement counted as productive if the CDR3 had no stop codons and remained in frame with V and J, and every other rearrangement counted as non-productive. Following IMGT convention, CDR3 was defined as the stretch from the second conserved V-encoded cysteine to the conserved J-encoded phenylalanine. Sequences without an unambiguous match to a single V gene segment were excluded from the earlier analysis of approximately 560 of the donors. An earlier analysis of about 600 of the donors called V segments functional above 56.7% productive rearrangements and segregating when the between-donor standard deviation exceeded 5%. A statistical classification framework was built for diagnosing cytomegalovirus status from the catalog of TCR beta chain sequences. A later analysis assigned V and J genes by comparing TCR nucleotide sequences with IMGT/GENE-DB human TR gene sequences. The TCRdist pipeline was used in a later analysis to assign CDR3 sequences and most-parsimonious VDJ recombination scenarios. In a later analysis, every TCR beta chain was defined by the combination of its CDR3 amino acid sequence and its V-gene family, and reads without a unique V-gene family were dropped. In a later analysis, approximately 590 highly shared, low-generation-probability nucleotide sequences were removed to address suspected cross-contamination and a sequencing artifact. A later analysis calculated a clonal expansion index for each public chain from normalized within-repertoire ranks of inferred template counts. A later analysis computed generation probabilities with a VDJ recombination model fitted to out-of-frame rearrangements, and checked the results against IGoR. In a later analysis, TCR-TCR, TCR-HLA and TCR-CMV co-occurrence was scored with hypergeometric tests, and a repertoire-size bias correction was applied to TCR pairs. To estimate false discovery rates, a later analysis permuted the HLA or CMV assignments 20 times. In a later analysis, co-occurring TCRs were grouped with DBSCAN, and TCRdist sequence similarity was added when clustering was performed within HLA-allele-positive subsets. Repertoires with fewer than 30,000 or more than 120,000 public chains were left out of co-occurrence clustering, as were roughly five repertoires with anomalous nucleotide sharing. TCRdb re-hosts the immuneACCESS table, in-frame sequences only. Its copies lack some clones; in the studies checked, an unresolved V gene accounts for under half of them, and the cause for the rest is not known. V and J calls and clone size come straight from that table; D and trimming were deduced from the DNA. A total of about 93,000 clones appear in this sample, roughly 67% of them only once. Approximately 6.3% of the sample is taken by the ten largest.

Trimming leaves V shorter by 7 bases and J shorter by 4 bases, with the junction holding 6 bases beyond the gene matches. The CDR3 starts with the cysteine, ends with the phenylalanine, and has 13 residues. CDR3 DNA only is kept here, 39 bases in frame from base 1. From a lookup of the germline V gene, CDR1 and CDR2 are MNHEY and SVGAGI. In its sample, this clone was seen a few times. Its antigen is not yet known. No much larger clone is present one base from it, and per-base qualities are unavailable. The TCR originated in a boy younger than 18 in good health and CMV-seropositive. This chain joins TRBV6-5 to TRBJ1-1; TRBD1 agrees with 7 junctional bases. The sequenced material came from PBMCs. The CDR3 amino acid sequence is: CASTKGAVTEAFF. The DNA is as follows: TGTGCCAGCACCAAGGGGGCGGTCACTGAAGCTTTCTTT.